These 20 T cell receptor beta chains were sequenced from one sample in a study of cytotoxic CD8 clonotypes in ibrutinib-treated CLL. The data were produced by immunoSEQ multiplex PCR, yet TCRdb's version contains in-frame clones alone and is incomplete. The sample carries tens of thousands of clones, more than 70% recorded once. Sequencing used PBMCs, obtained at disease progression, from a patient treated with ibrutinib. The receptor set was obtained from a human donor with chronic lymphocytic leukemia.

This chain's CDR3 is CASSKTQGGDYGYTF. Here the CDR3 DNA reads TGTGCCAGCAGCAAAACACAGGGAGGCGACTATGGCTACACCTTC. V and J are TRBV6-5 and TRBJ1-2, with D tentatively TRBD1 (6 bases). V shed 6 bases and J shed 3 bases, with 17 bases lying between them. Germline V gene sequence: CDR1 MNHEY, CDR2 SVGAGI. CDR3 size: 15 residues.

The sample holds one count of this clone. J is TRBJ2-7 and V is TRBV6-6; possible D gene TRBD2, 6 bases. The V end was cut by 4 bases, the J end by 6 bases, with 19 bases between. The CDR3 runs to 15 residues. The germline V gene has CDR1 MNHNY and CDR2 SVGAGI (reference sequence). In DNA, the CDR3 is TGTGCCAGCAGTTTTTCCGGGGGTAGGGTGGGCGAGCAGTACTTC. Protein: CASSFSGGRVGEQYF.

The rearrangement uses TRBV28 and TRBJ2-1; D possibly corresponds to TRBD1 (5 bases). Germline CDR1 MDHEN, CDR2 SYDVKM. Trimming shortened V by 6 bases and J by 3 bases, and 24 bases separated the two germline ends. This CDR3 comprises 18 residues. The CDR3 here is CASSISRTRDYNYNEQFF. CDR3 DNA sequence: TGTGCCAGCAGCATTTCTAGGACCAGGGATTATAACTACAATGAGCAGTTCTTC.

The chain couples TRBV29-1 to TRBJ1-1; 10 bases map to TRBD1. V shed 6 bases, J shed 3 bases, and the junction held 4 bases outside the gene matches. Germline loops: CDR1 SQVTM, CDR2 ANQGSEA. This CDR3 is built from 13 residues. The CDR3 protein is CSVDRGRDTEAFF. For the CDR3, the DNA is TGCAGCGTAGACAGGGGGCGGGACACTGAAGCTTTCTTT.

This chain links TRBV5-1 with TRBJ2-1, with 8 bases identical to TRBD1. Germline CDR1 is SGHRS and CDR2 is YFSETQ. This CDR3 has 15 residues. Losses at the gene ends were 3 bases for V and 3 bases for J; bases not matched to a gene: 5. CDR3 in amino acids: CASSSTGTGYNEQFF. CDR3 in DNA: TGCGCCAGCAGCTCCACCGGGACAGGCTACAATGAGCAGTTCTTC.

The V gene is TRBV6-5, the J gene TRBJ1-3, with a tentative D call TRBD1 (6 bases). The CDR3 spans 15 residues. The V end lost 6 bases, the J end lost 0 bases, and 12 bases lay between the germline ends. CDR1 is MNHEY and CDR2 is SVGAGI in the germline V gene. The CDR3 region has the DNA TGTGCCAGCAGACGGACAGCCGACTCTGGAAACACCATATATTTT. Its protein product is CASRRTADSGNTIYF.

This clone came up a few times. The gene calls are TRBV4-2 and TRBJ2-7, with TRBD2 identical over 11 bases. The germline V gene encodes CDR1 LGHNA and CDR2 YNFKEQ. The J segment lost 4 bases and the V segment lost 0 bases, leaving 14 bases of the junction unmatched. This CDR3 has 19 residues. The CDR3 DNA follows: TGTGCCAGCAGCCAAGAACACGGGGTAGCGGGAGGGCCAGGTTACGAGCAGTACTTC. Its translation is CASSQEHGVAGGPGYEQYF.

The rearrangement uses TRBV6-1 and TRBJ1-1; perhaps TRBD1 as D (5 bases). V was pared by 2 bases and J by 8 bases, with 21 bases between. This CDR3 is 16 amino acids long. The germline V gene encodes CDR1 MNHNS and CDR2 SASEGT. CDR3 loop: CASSERGLGTYHEAFF. DNA for the CDR3: TGTGCCAGCAGTGAAAGGGGTTTAGGAACCTACCACGAAGCTTTCTTT.

The J gene is TRBJ2-1, the V gene TRBV5-6; no firm D call. Per the germline V gene, CDR1 is SGHDT and CDR2 is YYEEEE. The CDR3 has 13 residues. V lost 0 bases to trimming and J lost 6 bases, with 7 bases between them. The chain's CDR3 is CASSLGRPNEQFF. In DNA form, the CDR3 reads TGTGCCAGCAGCTTGGGTCGACCCAATGAGCAGTTCTTC.

CDR3 loop: CASSEELAPGLAQYF. CDR3 coding DNA: TGTGCCAGCAGCGAGGAACTAGCCCCGGGGTTGGCCCAGTACTTC. The chain combines TRBV5-4 with TRBJ2-5, with a tentative D call TRBD2 (6 bases). V gave up 4 bases and J gave up 9 bases, with 22 bases separating them. The CDR3 runs 15 residues. Looked up from germline, CDR1 is SGHNT and CDR2 is YYREEE (reference sequence). Together with reference TRBV5-4 and TRBJ2-5, the CDR3 gives the full variable domain: ETGVTQSPTHLIKTRGQQVTLRCSSQSGHNTVSWYQQALGQGPQFIFQYYREEENGRGNFPPRFSGLQFPNYSSELNVNALELDDSALYLCASSEELAPGLAQYFGPGTRLLVL.

The chain recombines TRBV2 with TRBJ1-5, with 8 bases lining up with TRBD1. V was clipped by 6 bases and J by 1 base; unmatched bases: 11. The germline CDR1 and CDR2 sequences are SNHLY and FYNNEI. The CDR3 runs to 17 residues. DNA for the CDR3: TGTGCCAGCAGCCCTAGGGCAGGGGGCCGGAGCAATCAGCCCCAGCATTTT. Translated: CASSPRAGGRSNQPQHF.

The chain carries TRBV2 and TRBJ1-3, with D possibly TRBD1 on 6 matching bases. The V end lost 2 bases, the J end lost 0 bases, and 17 bases lay between the germline ends. This CDR3 contains 18 residues. Germline CDR1 is SNHLY and CDR2 is FYNNEI. The DNA of the CDR3 is TGTGCCAGCAGTGAATTGGGGGCGGCTACCTCCTCTGGAAACACCATATATTTT. Translating it yields CASSELGAATSSGNTIYF.

The gene calls are TRBV5-1 and TRBJ2-2; D is unresolved. V was cut by 2 bases and J by 11 bases, with 13 bases left in between. Germline V gene data show CDR1 as SGHRS and CDR2 as YFSETQ. This CDR3 spans 13 amino acids. The CDR3 DNA reads TGCGCCAGCAGCTTTCCAAAATTGGGTGAGCTGTTTTTT. It is translated as CASSFPKLGELFF. Together with reference TRBV5-1 and TRBJ2-2, the CDR3 gives the full variable domain: KAGVTQTPRYLIKTRGQQVTLSCSPISGHRSVSWYQQTPGQGLQFLFEYFSETQRNKGNFPGRFSGRQFSNSRSEMNVSTLELGDSALYLCASSFPKLGELFFGEGSRLTVL.

The rearrangement uses TRBV29-1 and TRBJ2-5; D is unresolved. This CDR3 spans 13 amino acids. Deletions cut 6 bases from V and 2 bases from J, with 13 bases between. CDR1 and CDR2 (germline): SQVTM, ANQGSEA. The DNA for the CDR3 is TGCAGCGTCGTACTGGCAGGACAAGAGACCCAGTACTTC. It translates to CSVVLAGQETQYF.

The chain recombines TRBV29-1 with TRBJ2-7, with a possible D match to TRBD2 (5 bases). Trimming removed 7 bases from V and 1 base from J, with 8 bases in between. Germline CDR1 is SQVTM and CDR2 is ANQGSEA. The CDR3 runs 11 residues. This chain's CDR3 is CSAAASYEQYF. Here the CDR3 DNA reads TGCAGCGCAGCGGCATCCTACGAGCAGTACTTC.

This sequence joins TRBV7-8 and TRBJ2-7; 8 nucleotides align to TRBD2. Trimming took 4 bases from V and 5 from J; bases not matched to a gene: 10. Germline V CDR1 and CDR2: SGHVS, FQNEAQ. The CDR3 length is 15 residues. CDR3 DNA sequence: TGTGCCAGCAGCTCTTACGGGAGGGCCCTTGACGAGCAGTACTTC. Its protein is CASSSYGRALDEQYF.

The chain couples TRBV5-4 to TRBJ2-3; D is undetermined. The CDR3 contains 12 residues. V was pared by 2 bases and J by 12 bases, with 13 bases between. Germline V gene sequence: CDR1 SGHNT, CDR2 YYREEE (reference sequence). Here the CDR3 reads CASSLGVTVQYF. The CDR3 coding sequence is TGTGCCAGCAGCTTAGGAGTTACTGTACAGTATTTT.

This clone occurred once. The V and J genes are TRBV28 and TRBJ1-1; 7 bases are shared with TRBD1. V was clipped by 5 bases and J by 6 bases; unmatched bases: 9. Germline V gene sequence: CDR1 MDHEN, CDR2 SYDVKM. This CDR3 region has 14 residues. The CDR3 DNA sequence: TGTGCCAGCAGTCGACAGGGTCGTAGGGCTGAAGCTTTCTTT. It is translated as CASSRQGRRAEAFF.

This chain links TRBV28 with TRBJ2-7; 9 bases agree with TRBD1. V trimming: 7 bases; J trimming: 3 bases; junction bases outside the gene matches: 10. CDR1 MDHEN and CDR2 SYDVKM come from the germline V gene. The CDR3 is 15 residues long. The CDR3 reads CASTIQPGQGYEQYF. Written as DNA, the CDR3 is TGTGCCAGCACCATTCAACCGGGACAGGGCTACGAGCAGTACTTC.

J is TRBJ2-7 and V is TRBV10-2; D remains unclear. Germline V gene sequence: CDR1 WSHSY, CDR2 SAAADI. CDR3 length equals 12 residues. Trimming shortened V by 2 bases and J by 6 bases, and 8 bases separated the two germline ends. CDR3 DNA: TGCGCCAGCAGTGAGAGCCCCTCCGAGCAGTACTTC. Translating it yields CASSESPSEQYF.